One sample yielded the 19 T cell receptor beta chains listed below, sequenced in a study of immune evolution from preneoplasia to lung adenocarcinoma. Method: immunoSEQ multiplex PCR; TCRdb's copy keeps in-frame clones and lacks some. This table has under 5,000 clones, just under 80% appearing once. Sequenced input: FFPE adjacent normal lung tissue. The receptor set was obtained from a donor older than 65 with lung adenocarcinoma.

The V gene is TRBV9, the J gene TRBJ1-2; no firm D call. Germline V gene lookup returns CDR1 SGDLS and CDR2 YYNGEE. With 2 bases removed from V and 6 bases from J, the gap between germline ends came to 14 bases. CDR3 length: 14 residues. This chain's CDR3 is CASSVSAGADGYTF. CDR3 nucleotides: TGTGCCAGCAGCGTCTCAGCGGGCGCGGATGGCTACACCTTC. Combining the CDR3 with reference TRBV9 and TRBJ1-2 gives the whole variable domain DSGVTQTPKHLITATGQRVTLRCSPRSGDLSVYWYQQSLDQGLQFLIQYYNGEERAKGNILERFSAQQFPDLHSELNLSSLELGDSALYFCASSVSAGADGYTFGSGTRLTVV.

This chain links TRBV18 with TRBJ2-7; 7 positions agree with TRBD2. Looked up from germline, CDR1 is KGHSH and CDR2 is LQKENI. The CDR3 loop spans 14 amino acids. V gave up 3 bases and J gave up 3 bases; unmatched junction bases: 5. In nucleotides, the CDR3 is TGTGCCAGCTCACCCCCTGGCGGGAGCTACGAGCAGTACTTC. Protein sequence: CASSPPGGSYEQYF.

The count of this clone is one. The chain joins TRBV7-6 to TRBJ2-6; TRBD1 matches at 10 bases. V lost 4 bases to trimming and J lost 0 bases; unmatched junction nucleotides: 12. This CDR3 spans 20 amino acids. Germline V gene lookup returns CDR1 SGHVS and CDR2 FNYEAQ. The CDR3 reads CASSSNSRDRGTSGANVLTF. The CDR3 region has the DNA TGTGCCAGCAGCTCGAACTCTCGGGACAGGGGTACCTCTGGGGCCAACGTCCTGACTTTC.

DNA of the CDR3: TGTGCCAGCAGCCCGGTTATCATTGGGGGCGTTACTGAAGCTTTCTTT. It specifies CASSPVIIGGVTEAFF. The J gene is TRBJ1-1, the V gene TRBV7-9; weak D call: TRBD1 (6 bases). The V end was cut by 5 bases, the J end by 5 bases, with 21 bases between. The length of the CDR3 is 16 residues. Germline V gene sequence: CDR1 SEHNR, CDR2 FQNEAQ (reference sequence).

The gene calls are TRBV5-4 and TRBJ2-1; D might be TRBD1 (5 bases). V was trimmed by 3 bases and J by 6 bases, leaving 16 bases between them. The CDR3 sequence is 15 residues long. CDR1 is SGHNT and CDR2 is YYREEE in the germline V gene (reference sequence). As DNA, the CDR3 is TGTGCCAGCAGCTCGGACACCCGAAGGAGCAATGAGCAGTTCTTC. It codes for CASSSDTRRSNEQFF.

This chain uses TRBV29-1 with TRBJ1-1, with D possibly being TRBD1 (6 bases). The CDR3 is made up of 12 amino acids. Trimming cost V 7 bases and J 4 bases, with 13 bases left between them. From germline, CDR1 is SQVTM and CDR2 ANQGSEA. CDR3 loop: CSGAGVSTEAFF. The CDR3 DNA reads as TGCAGCGGCGCAGGGGTGAGCACTGAAGCTTTCTTT.

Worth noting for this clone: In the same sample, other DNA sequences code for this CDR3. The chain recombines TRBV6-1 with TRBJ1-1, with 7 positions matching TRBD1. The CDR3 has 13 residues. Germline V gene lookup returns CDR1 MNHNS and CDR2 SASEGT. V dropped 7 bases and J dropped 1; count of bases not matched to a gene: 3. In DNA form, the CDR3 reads TGTGCCAGCACGGACAGGAGGAACACTGAAGCTTTCTTT. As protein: CASTDRRNTEAFF.

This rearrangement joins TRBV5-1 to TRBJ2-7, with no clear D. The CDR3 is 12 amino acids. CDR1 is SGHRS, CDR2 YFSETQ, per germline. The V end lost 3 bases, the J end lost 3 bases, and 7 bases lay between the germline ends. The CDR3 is CASSSEFYEQYF. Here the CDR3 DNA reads TGCGCCAGCAGCTCCGAATTCTACGAGCAGTACTTC.

In DNA, the CDR3 is TGTGCCAGTAGGGGGACAGACCTCGGAAACACCATATATTTT. As protein: CASRGTDLGNTIYF. This sequence joins TRBV19 and TRBJ1-3, with 7 bases lining up with TRBD1. Germline CDR1 is LNHDA and CDR2 is SQIVND (reference sequence). Trimming took 6 bases from V and 4 from J; bases not matched to a gene: 6. This CDR3 comprises 14 residues. The full variable domain, its missing parts supplied by reference TRBV19 and TRBJ1-3, is DGGITQSPKYLFRKEGQNVTLSCEQNLNHDAMYWYRQDPGQGLRLIYYSQIVNDFQKGDIAEGYSVSREKKESFPLTVTSAQKNPTAFYLCASRGTDLGNTIYFGEGSWLTVV.

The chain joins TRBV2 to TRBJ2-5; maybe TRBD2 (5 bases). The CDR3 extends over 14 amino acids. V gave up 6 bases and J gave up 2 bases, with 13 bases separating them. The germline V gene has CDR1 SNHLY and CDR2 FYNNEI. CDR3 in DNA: TGTGCCAGCAGGGGTGGGAGTGGACAAGAGACCCAGTACTTC. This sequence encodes CASRGGSGQETQYF.

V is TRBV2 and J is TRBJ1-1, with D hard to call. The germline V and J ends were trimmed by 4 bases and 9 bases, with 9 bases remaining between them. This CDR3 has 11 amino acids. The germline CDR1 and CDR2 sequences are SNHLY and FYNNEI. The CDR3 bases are TGTGCCAGCAGTGTACACGAAAAAGCTTTCTTT. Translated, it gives CASSVHEKAFF.

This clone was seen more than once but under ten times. CDR3 bases: TGTGCCAGCAGCTTTAAGGCAGGGGGTACTGAAGCTTTCTTT. It specifies CASSFKAGGTEAFF. The gene calls are TRBV11-3 and TRBJ1-1, with TRBD1 identical over 7 bases. V lost 3 bases and J lost 5; bases outside the gene matches: 6. The CDR3 spans 14 residues. The germline V gene has CDR1 SGHNT and CDR2 YENEEA.

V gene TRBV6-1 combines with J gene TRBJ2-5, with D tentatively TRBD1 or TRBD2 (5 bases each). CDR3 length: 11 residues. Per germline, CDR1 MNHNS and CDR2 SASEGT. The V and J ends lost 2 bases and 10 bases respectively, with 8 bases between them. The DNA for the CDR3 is TGTGCCAGCAGTGAATGGGGGATCCAGTACTTC. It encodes CASSEWGIQYF.

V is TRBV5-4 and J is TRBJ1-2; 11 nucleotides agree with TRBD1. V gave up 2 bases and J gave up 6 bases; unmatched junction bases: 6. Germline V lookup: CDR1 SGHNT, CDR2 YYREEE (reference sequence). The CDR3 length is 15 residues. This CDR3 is CASSFGQGARNGYTF. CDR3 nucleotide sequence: TGTGCCAGCAGCTTCGGACAGGGGGCTCGGAATGGCTACACCTTC.

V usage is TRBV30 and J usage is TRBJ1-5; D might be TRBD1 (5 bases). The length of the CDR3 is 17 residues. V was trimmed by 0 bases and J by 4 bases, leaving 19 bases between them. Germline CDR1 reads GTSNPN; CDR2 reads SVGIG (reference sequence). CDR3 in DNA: TGTGCCTGGAGTGTACAAATCGCAGAGGGGAGGAATCAGCCCCAGCATTTT. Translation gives CAWSVQIAEGRNQPQHF.

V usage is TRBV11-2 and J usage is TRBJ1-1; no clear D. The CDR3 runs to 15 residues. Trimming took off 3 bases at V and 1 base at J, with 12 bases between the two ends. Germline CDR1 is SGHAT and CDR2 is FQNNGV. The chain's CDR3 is CASSFLANGNTEAFF. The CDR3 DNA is TGTGCCAGCAGCTTTCTGGCTAATGGGAACACTGAAGCTTTCTTT. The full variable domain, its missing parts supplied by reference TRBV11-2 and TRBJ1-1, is EAGVAQSPRYKIIEKRQSVAFWCNPISGHATLYWYQQILGQGPKLLIQFQNNGVVDDSQLPKDRFSAERLKGVDSTLKIQPAKLEDSAVYLCASSFLANGNTEAFFGQGTRLTVV.

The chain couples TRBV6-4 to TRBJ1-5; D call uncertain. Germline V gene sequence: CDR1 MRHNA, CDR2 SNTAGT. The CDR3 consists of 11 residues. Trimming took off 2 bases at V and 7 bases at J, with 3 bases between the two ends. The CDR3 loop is CASSDGQPQHF. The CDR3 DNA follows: TGTGCCAGCAGTGACGGGCAGCCCCAGCATTTT.

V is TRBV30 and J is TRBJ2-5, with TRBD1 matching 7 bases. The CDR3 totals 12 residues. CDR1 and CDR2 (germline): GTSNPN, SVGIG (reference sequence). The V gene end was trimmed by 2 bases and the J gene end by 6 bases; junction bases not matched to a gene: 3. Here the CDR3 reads CAWSSTGKTQYF. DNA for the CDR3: TGTGCCTGGAGTTCGACAGGGAAGACCCAGTACTTC.

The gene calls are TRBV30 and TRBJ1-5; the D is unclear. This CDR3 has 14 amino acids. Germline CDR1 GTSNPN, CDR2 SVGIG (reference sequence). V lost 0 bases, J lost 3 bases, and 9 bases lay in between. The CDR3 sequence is CAWSVRSLNQPQHF. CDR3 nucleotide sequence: TGTGCCTGGAGTGTACGTAGCCTCAATCAGCCCCAGCATTTT.